The rows below give T cell receptor beta chains drawn from one sample of a study of blood T cell repertoires in COVID-19. Profiling relied on immunoSEQ multiplex PCR, and the TCRdb table lists in-frame clones only, not all of them. The sample holds under 300,000 clones; 82% are singletons and the top ten take 4% to 6%. Sample: peripheral blood. The receptors here all came from a woman aged 80 or over with active or convalescent COVID-19. CDR3s include the opening cysteine and the closing phenylalanine or tryptophan. Fields, in order: V gene, J gene, D gene, clone size, CDR3 protein, CDR3 DNA. D genes are given only for firm matches. Clone size is given for some rows only: seen once, a few or many times, or a class if the clone is expanded.

v_gene: TRBV27; j_gene: TRBJ1-2; d_gene: .; abundance: few; CDR3aa: CASRRGNNYGYTF; CDR3nt: TGTGCCAGCAGGAGGGGGAACAACTATGGCTACACCTTC
v_gene: TRBV9; j_gene: TRBJ2-2; d_gene: TRBD2; abundance: once; CDR3aa: CASSVGDVRGMYTGELFF; CDR3nt: TGTGCCAGCAGCGTAGGCGATGTGCGGGGGATGTACACCGGGGAGCTGTTTTTT
v_gene: TRBV19; j_gene: TRBJ2-2; d_gene: .; abundance: .; CDR3aa: CASSTRSGRTGELFF; CDR3nt: TGTGCCAGTAGTACTAGATCGGGGAGGACCGGGGAGCTGTTTTTT
v_gene: TRBV2; j_gene: TRBJ1-2; d_gene: .; abundance: .; CDR3aa: CASSVQGNYGYTF; CDR3nt: TGTGCCAGCAGTGTGCAGGGTAACTATGGCTACACCTTC
v_gene: TRBV24-1; j_gene: TRBJ1-5; d_gene: TRBD1; abundance: .; CDR3aa: CATSDSGTGVLNQPQHF; CDR3nt: TGTGCCACCAGTGATTCTGGGACAGGGGTCCTCAATCAGCCCCAGCATTTT
v_gene: TRBV7-9; j_gene: TRBJ2-2; d_gene: TRBD1; abundance: .; CDR3aa: CASSLGQGVGELFF; CDR3nt: TGTGCCAGCAGCTTGGGACAGGGGGTCGGGGAGCTGTTTTTT
v_gene: TRBV6-4; j_gene: TRBJ1-1; d_gene: TRBD1; abundance: .; CDR3aa: CASSRTGGGREAFF; CDR3nt: TGTGCCAGCAGTCGGACAGGGGGAGGCCGTGAAGCTTTCTTT
v_gene: TRBV30; j_gene: TRBJ1-4; d_gene: .; abundance: few; CDR3aa: CAWSVTGTRDEKLFF; CDR3nt: TGTGCCTGGAGTGTAACCGGGACTCGTGATGAAAAACTGTTTTTT
v_gene: TRBV24-1; j_gene: TRBJ2-5; d_gene: TRBD1; abundance: .; CDR3aa: CATSPGTGGQETQYF; CDR3nt: TGTGCCACCAGTCCCGGGACAGGGGGCCAGGAGACCCAGTACTTC
v_gene: TRBV6-5; j_gene: TRBJ1-1; d_gene: .; abundance: few; CDR3aa: CASLDPGGTGEAFF; CDR3nt: TGTGCCAGTCTAGACCCGGGGGGTACGGGTGAAGCTTTCTTT
v_gene: TRBV7-9; j_gene: TRBJ1-5; d_gene: TRBD1; abundance: .; CDR3aa: CASSPPGQGRQPQHF; CDR3nt: TGTGCCAGCAGCCCACCGGGACAGGGGAGACAGCCCCAGCATTTT
v_gene: TRBV3-1/TRBV3-2; j_gene: TRBJ1-4; d_gene: .; abundance: .; CDR3aa: CASSLGREKLFF; CDR3nt: TGTGCCAGCAGCCTCGGGAGGGAAAAACTGTTTTTT
v_gene: TRBV6-6; j_gene: TRBJ2-6; d_gene: .; abundance: .; CDR3aa: CASSYFREAGANVLTF; CDR3nt: TGTGCCAGCAGTTACTTCAGGGAAGCTGGGGCCAACGTCCTGACTTTC
v_gene: TRBV19; j_gene: TRBJ2-3; d_gene: .; abundance: .; CDR3aa: CASSIDRGDTQYF; CDR3nt: TGTGCCAGTAGTATTGATCGGGGAGATACGCAGTATTTT
v_gene: TRBV25-1; j_gene: TRBJ2-5; d_gene: TRBD2; abundance: .; CDR3aa: CASSSRTSGPGRGETQYF; CDR3nt: TGTGCCAGCAGTAGCCGGACTAGCGGGCCAGGAAGGGGGGAGACCCAGTACTTC
v_gene: TRBV5-1; j_gene: TRBJ2-6; d_gene: .; abundance: .; CDR3aa: CASKFQASGANVLTF; CDR3nt: TGCGCCAGCAAGTTTCAGGCCTCTGGGGCCAACGTCCTGACTTTC
v_gene: TRBV5-6; j_gene: TRBJ2-7; d_gene: .; abundance: .; CDR3aa: CASTFWGDFSYEQYF; CDR3nt: TGTGCCAGCACCTTTTGGGGGGACTTCTCCTACGAGCAGTACTTC
v_gene: TRBV5-1; j_gene: TRBJ1-2; d_gene: .; abundance: .; CDR3aa: CASSLGSGIGYGYTF; CDR3nt: TGCGCCAGCAGCTTGGGGTCAGGGATTGGCTATGGCTACACCTTC
v_gene: TRBV28; j_gene: TRBJ1-2; d_gene: TRBD1; abundance: .; CDR3aa: CASSLTPGQGYGYTF; CDR3nt: TGTGCCAGCAGCTTAACCCCGGGACAGGGTTATGGCTACACCTTC
v_gene: TRBV19; j_gene: TRBJ1-5; d_gene: TRBD1; abundance: .; CDR3aa: CASSRTGGNQPQHF; CDR3nt: TGTGCCAGTAGTAGGACAGGGGGCAATCAGCCCCAGCATTTT
v_gene: TRBV6-2/TRBV6-3; j_gene: TRBJ2-7; d_gene: TRBD2; abundance: .; CDR3aa: CASRPGGGPNEQYF; CDR3nt: TGTGCCAGCAGACCTGGCGGGGGGCCGAACGAGCAGTACTTC
v_gene: TRBV15; j_gene: TRBJ1-5; d_gene: .; abundance: .; CDR3aa: CATSRDLQNNQPQHF; CDR3nt: TGTGCCACCAGCAGAGATCTTCAGAACAATCAGCCCCAGCATTTT
v_gene: TRBV12-3/TRBV12-4; j_gene: TRBJ1-5; d_gene: .; abundance: once; CDR3aa: CASSKTGNQPQHF; CDR3nt: TGTGCCAGCAGCAAAACAGGGAATCAGCCCCAGCATTTT
v_gene: TRBV6-6; j_gene: TRBJ1-6; d_gene: .; abundance: .; CDR3aa: CASSPRGGPSSPRDLNSPLHF; CDR3nt: TGTGCCAGCAGTCCACGGGGGGGGCCCTCATCTCCCCGGGACTTGAATTCACCCCTCCACTTT
v_gene: TRBV4-2; j_gene: TRBJ2-2; d_gene: .; abundance: .; CDR3aa: CASSQGTASTVTGELFF; CDR3nt: TGTGCCAGCAGCCAAGGGACAGCTAGCACGGTCACCGGGGAGCTGTTTTTT
v_gene: TRBV19; j_gene: TRBJ1-4; d_gene: TRBD1; abundance: .; CDR3aa: CASCQQGQKEKLFF; CDR3nt: TGTGCCAGTTGTCAACAGGGGCAAAAGGAAAAACTGTTTTTT
v_gene: TRBV25-1; j_gene: TRBJ1-1; d_gene: .; abundance: .; CDR3aa: CASRVQGTNTEAFF; CDR3nt: TGTGCCAGCAGGGTACAGGGTACGAACACTGAAGCTTTCTTT
v_gene: TRBV10-1; j_gene: TRBJ2-5; d_gene: TRBD2; abundance: .; CDR3aa: CASRDGRGGETQYF; CDR3nt: TGCGCCAGCAGGGATGGTAGGGGAGGGGAGACCCAGTACTTC
v_gene: TRBV28; j_gene: TRBJ1-4; d_gene: .; abundance: .; CDR3aa: CASSPAGGRGTYEKLFF; CDR3nt: TGTGCCAGCAGTCCAGCCGGGGGGCGAGGGACTTATGAAAAACTGTTTTTT
v_gene: TRBV5-1; j_gene: TRBJ2-5; d_gene: .; abundance: .; CDR3aa: CASSLADGGETQYF; CDR3nt: TGCGCCAGCAGCTTGGCTGACGGGGGAGAGACCCAGTACTTC
v_gene: TRBV6-5; j_gene: TRBJ2-7; d_gene: TRBD2; abundance: .; CDR3aa: CASRGLAGGGYEQYF; CDR3nt: TGTGCCAGCAGGGGACTAGCGGGAGGGGGGTACGAGCAGTACTTC
v_gene: TRBV10-1; j_gene: TRBJ1-1; d_gene: .; abundance: .; CDR3aa: CASSHYRDGVEAFF; CDR3nt: TGCGCCAGCAGTCATTACAGGGACGGGGTTGAAGCTTTCTTT
v_gene: TRBV5-1; j_gene: TRBJ1-1; d_gene: .; abundance: .; CDR3aa: CASSLEGGNTEAFF; CDR3nt: TGCGCCAGCAGCTTAGAAGGGGGGAACACTGAAGCTTTCTTT
v_gene: TRBV4-1; j_gene: TRBJ1-1; d_gene: .; abundance: .; CDR3aa: CASSQQGQQNTEAFF; CDR3nt: TGCGCCAGCAGCCAACAAGGACAGCAGAACACTGAAGCTTTCTTT
v_gene: TRBV10-3; j_gene: TRBJ1-5; d_gene: .; abundance: .; CDR3aa: CAIHSGGYQPQHF; CDR3nt: TGTGCCATCCATAGCGGGGGGTATCAGCCCCAGCATTTT
v_gene: TRBV5-4; j_gene: TRBJ2-3; d_gene: .; abundance: .; CDR3aa: CASSLSGSWDTDTQYF; CDR3nt: TGTGCCAGCAGCCTTAGCGGTAGTTGGGACACAGATACGCAGTATTTT
v_gene: TRBV11-3; j_gene: TRBJ1-5; d_gene: .; abundance: .; CDR3aa: CASSSKTRSNQPQHF; CDR3nt: TGTGCCAGCAGCTCCAAGACACGGTCAAATCAGCCCCAGCATTTT
v_gene: TRBV19; j_gene: TRBJ1-2; d_gene: .; abundance: few; CDR3aa: CASGQSVYTF; CDR3nt: TGTGCCAGTGGACAGTCGGTCTACACCTTC
v_gene: TRBV11-2; j_gene: TRBJ1-3; d_gene: .; abundance: .; CDR3aa: CASSLGQAGNTIYF; CDR3nt: TGTGCCAGCAGCTTAGGACAGGCTGGAAACACCATATATTTT
v_gene: TRBV6-5; j_gene: TRBJ2-1; d_gene: TRBD1; abundance: .; CDR3aa: CASRQTGDKGEQFF; CDR3nt: TGTGCCAGCAGACAGACAGGGGATAAAGGTGAGCAGTTCTTC
v_gene: TRBV3-1/TRBV3-2; j_gene: TRBJ2-5; d_gene: TRBD2; abundance: .; CDR3aa: CASSQNSGGIRETQYF; CDR3nt: TGTGCCAGCAGCCAAAACTCGGGGGGGATTAGAGAGACCCAGTACTTC
v_gene: TRBV18; j_gene: TRBJ2-1; d_gene: .; abundance: .; CDR3aa: CASSPPSGSAGNEQFF; CDR3nt: TGTGCCAGCTCCCCCCCATCGGGGTCCGCTGGCAATGAGCAGTTCTTC
v_gene: TRBV19; j_gene: TRBJ1-6; d_gene: .; abundance: .; CDR3aa: CAIRAGTNSPLHF; CDR3nt: TGTGCCATTCGAGCCGGGACAAATTCACCCCTCCACTTT
v_gene: TRBV3-1/TRBV3-2; j_gene: TRBJ1-2; d_gene: .; abundance: .; CDR3aa: CASSASKTRGGGYTF; CDR3nt: TGTGCCAGCAGCGCTTCCAAGACCAGGGGCGGCGGCTACACCTTC